This T cell receptor (beta chain) was retrieved from a study of response to subunit inactivated influenza vaccine. TCRdb called the RT-PCR reads again in MiXCR, with one record for every CDR3 protein. Here the sample spans approximately 680,000 distinct CDR3 sequences, 15% to 18% being singletons. This clonotype has more than one count but fewer than ten. This CDR3 has 17 amino acids. V lost 6 bases and J lost 4, with 24 bases in between. The TCR comes from a man aged 50-60 years who received an inactivated influenza vaccine. The sample in question was PBMCs from blood, obtained approximately 12 days after vaccination. The genes are TRBV12-3 or TRBV12-4 and TRBJ1-2; possibly TRBD1 for D (6 bases). The DNA of the CDR3 is TGTGCCAGCAGCCTACCCCAGGGGAAAGTCGGGGGCTATGGCTACACCTTC. Protein: CASSLPQGKVGGYGYTF.